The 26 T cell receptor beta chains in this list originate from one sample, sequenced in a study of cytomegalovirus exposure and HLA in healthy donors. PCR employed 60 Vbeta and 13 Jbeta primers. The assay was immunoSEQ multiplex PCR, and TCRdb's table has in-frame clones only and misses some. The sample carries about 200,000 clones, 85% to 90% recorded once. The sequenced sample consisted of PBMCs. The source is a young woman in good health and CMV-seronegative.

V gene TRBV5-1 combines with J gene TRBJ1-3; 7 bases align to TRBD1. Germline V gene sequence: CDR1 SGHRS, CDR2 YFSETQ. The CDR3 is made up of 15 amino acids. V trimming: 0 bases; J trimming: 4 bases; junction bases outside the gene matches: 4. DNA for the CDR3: TGCGCCAGCAGCTTGGCCGGGGGACAGGGAAACACCATATATTTT. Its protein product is CASSLAGGQGNTIYF. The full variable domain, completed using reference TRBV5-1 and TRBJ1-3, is KAGVTQTPRYLIKTRGQQVTLSCSPISGHRSVSWYQQTPGQGLQFLFEYFSETQRNKGNFPGRFSGRQFSNSRSEMNVSTLELGDSALYLCASSLAGGQGNTIYFGEGSWLTVV.

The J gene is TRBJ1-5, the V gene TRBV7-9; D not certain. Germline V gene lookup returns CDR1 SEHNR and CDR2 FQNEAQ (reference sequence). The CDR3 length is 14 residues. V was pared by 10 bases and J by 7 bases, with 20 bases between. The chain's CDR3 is CATSRAGGGQPQHF. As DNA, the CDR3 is TGTGCCACCTCCCGCGCGGGTGGAGGCCAGCCCCAGCATTTT.

CDR3 protein: CASRSLYQKRELEFF. The DNA of the CDR3 is TGTGCCAGCAGGTCATTGTATCAGAAACGGGAGTTGGAGTTCTTC. The chain combines TRBV28 with TRBJ2-1, with D possibly TRBD2 on 6 matching bases. Germline CDR1 MDHEN, CDR2 SYDVKM. Deletions cut 6 bases from V and 14 bases from J, with 26 bases between. The CDR3 is made up of 15 amino acids. The variable domain in full, with the rest retrieved from reference TRBV28 and TRBJ2-1, is DVKVTQSSRYLVKRTGEKVFLECVQDMDHENMFWYRQDPGLGLRLIYFSYDVKMKEKGDIPEGYSVSREKKERFSLILESASTNQTSMYLCASRSLYQKRELEFFGPGTRLTVL.

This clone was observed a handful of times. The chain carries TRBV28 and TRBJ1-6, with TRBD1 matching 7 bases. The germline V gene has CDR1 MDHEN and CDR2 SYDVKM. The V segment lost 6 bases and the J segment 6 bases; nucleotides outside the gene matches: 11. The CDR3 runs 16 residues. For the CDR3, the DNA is TGTGCCAGCAGCAAACCCACAGGGGCGGCTAATTCACCCCTCCACTTT. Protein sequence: CASSKPTGAANSPLHF. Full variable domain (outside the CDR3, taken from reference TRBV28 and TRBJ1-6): DVKVTQSSRYLVKRTGEKVFLECVQDMDHENMFWYRQDPGLGLRLIYFSYDVKMKEKGDIPEGYSVSREKKERFSLILESASTNQTSMYLCASSKPTGAANSPLHFGNGTRLTVT.

The CDR3 here is CAIRLGTVGGTGELFF. In nucleotides, the CDR3 is TGTGCCATCAGACTCGGGACAGTCGGCGGCACCGGGGAGCTGTTTTTT. The chain links TRBV10-3 to TRBJ2-2, with 7 bases fitting TRBD1. Trimming at V came to 6 bases and at J to 4 bases, leaving 11 bases not matched to a gene. Germline V lookup: CDR1 ENHRY, CDR2 SYGVKD. This CDR3 is built from 16 residues.

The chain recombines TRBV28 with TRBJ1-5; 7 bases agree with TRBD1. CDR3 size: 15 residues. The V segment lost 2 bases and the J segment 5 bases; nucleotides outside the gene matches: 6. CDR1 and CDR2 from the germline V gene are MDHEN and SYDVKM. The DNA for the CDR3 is TGTGCCAGCAGTTTAGGCGACAGGGCTTATCAGCCCCAGCATTTT. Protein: CASSLGDRAYQPQHF. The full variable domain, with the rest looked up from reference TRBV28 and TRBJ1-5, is DVKVTQSSRYLVKRTGEKVFLECVQDMDHENMFWYRQDPGLGLRLIYFSYDVKMKEKGDIPEGYSVSREKKERFSLILESASTNQTSMYLCASSLGDRAYQPQHFGDGTRLSIL.

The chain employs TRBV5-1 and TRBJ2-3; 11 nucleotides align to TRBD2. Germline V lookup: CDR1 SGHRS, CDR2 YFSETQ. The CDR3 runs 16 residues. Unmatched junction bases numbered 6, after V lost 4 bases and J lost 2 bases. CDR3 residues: CASSPGLAGDTDTQYF. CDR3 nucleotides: TGCGCCAGCAGCCCAGGACTAGCGGGTGACACAGATACGCAGTATTTT.

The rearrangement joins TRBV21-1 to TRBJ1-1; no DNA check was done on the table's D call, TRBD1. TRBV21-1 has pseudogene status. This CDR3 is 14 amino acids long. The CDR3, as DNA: TGTGCCAGCAGCCCCCAGTTGCCAAACACTGAAGCTTTCTTT. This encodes CASSPQLPNTEAFF.

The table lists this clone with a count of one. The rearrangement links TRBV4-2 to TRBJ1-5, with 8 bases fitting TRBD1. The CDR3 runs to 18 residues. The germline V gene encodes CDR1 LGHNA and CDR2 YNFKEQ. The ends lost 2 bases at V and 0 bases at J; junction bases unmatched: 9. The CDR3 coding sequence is TGTGCCAGCAGCCAAAGCCGCCGGGACAGGAATAGCAATCAGCCCCAGCATTTT. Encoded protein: CASSQSRRDRNSNQPQHF.

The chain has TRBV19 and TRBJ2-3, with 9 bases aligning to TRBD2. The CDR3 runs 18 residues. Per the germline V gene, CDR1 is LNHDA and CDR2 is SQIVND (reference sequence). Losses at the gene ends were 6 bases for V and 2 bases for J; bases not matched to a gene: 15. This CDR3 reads CASSPPPGTSRFTDTQYF. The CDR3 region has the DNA TGTGCCAGTAGCCCCCCACCCGGGACTAGCAGGTTCACAGATACGCAGTATTTT.

CDR3 loop: CASKNTGMTTYEQYF. For the CDR3, the DNA is TGCGCCAGCAAAAACACAGGGATGACTACCTACGAGCAGTACTTC. The rearrangement links TRBV10-2 to TRBJ2-7, with TRBD1 as a possible D gene (6 bases). Germline CDR1 WSHSY, CDR2 SAAADI. Trimming shortened V by 7 bases and J by 2 bases, and 18 bases separated the two germline ends. The CDR3 is 15 amino acids.

CDR3 nucleotides: TGCGCCAGCAGCTTTGGTGAGCGGGAGAGGTACAATGAGCAGTTCTTC. It is translated as CASSFGERERYNEQFF. J is TRBJ2-1 and V is TRBV5-1, with TRBD2 identical over 8 bases. CDR3 length: 16 residues. V lost 2 bases, J lost 4 bases, and 8 bases stayed unmatched. Germline loops: CDR1 SGHRS, CDR2 YFSETQ.

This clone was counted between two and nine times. The CDR3 DNA reads as TGCGCCAGCAGCCAACTCCCGGGACAGGGGGCAACGGGCAATCAGCCCCAGCATTTT. Translation gives CASSQLPGQGATGNQPQHF. The rearrangement uses TRBV4-1 and TRBJ1-5; 12 nucleotides agree with TRBD1. CDR3 length equals 19 residues. V lost 2 bases and J lost 2; bases outside the gene matches: 10. CDR1 and CDR2 (germline): MGHRA, YSYEKL.

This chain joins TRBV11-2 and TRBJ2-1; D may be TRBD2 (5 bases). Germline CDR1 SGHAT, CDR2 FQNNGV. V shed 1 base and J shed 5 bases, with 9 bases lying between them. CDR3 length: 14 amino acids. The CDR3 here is CASSLGESDNEQFF. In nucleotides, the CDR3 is TGTGCCAGCAGCTTAGGGGAGTCGGACAATGAGCAGTTCTTC.

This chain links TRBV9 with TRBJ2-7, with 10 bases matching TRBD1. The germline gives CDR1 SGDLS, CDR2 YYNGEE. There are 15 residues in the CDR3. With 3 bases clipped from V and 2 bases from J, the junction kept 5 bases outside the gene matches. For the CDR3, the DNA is TGTGCCAGCAGCGAGGGGGGGACAGGGGCCTACGAGCAGTACTTC. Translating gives CASSEGGTGAYEQYF.

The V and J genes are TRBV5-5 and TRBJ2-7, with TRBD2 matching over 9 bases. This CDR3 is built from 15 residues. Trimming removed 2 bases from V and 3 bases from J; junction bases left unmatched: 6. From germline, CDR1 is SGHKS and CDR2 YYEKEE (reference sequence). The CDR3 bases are TGTGCCAGCAGCTTCCGACTAGCGGCCGTCTACGAGCAGTACTTC. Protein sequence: CASSFRLAAVYEQYF.

In DNA form, the CDR3 reads TGTGCCAGCAGCACTGGGACAGGCGGAACCGGAAACACCATATATTTT. It is translated as CASSTGTGGTGNTIYF. The chain is built from TRBV11-2 and TRBJ1-3; 8 nucleotides align to TRBD1. V dropped 5 bases and J dropped 4; count of bases not matched to a gene: 10. The germline V gene encodes CDR1 SGHAT and CDR2 FQNNGV. The CDR3 is made up of 16 amino acids.

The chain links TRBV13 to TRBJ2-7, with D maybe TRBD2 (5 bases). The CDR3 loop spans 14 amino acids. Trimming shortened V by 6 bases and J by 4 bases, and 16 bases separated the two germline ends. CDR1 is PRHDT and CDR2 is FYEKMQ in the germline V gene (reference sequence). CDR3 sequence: CASSNPTEEYEQYF. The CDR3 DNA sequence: TGTGCCAGCAGTAACCCGACGGAGGAGTACGAGCAGTACTTC. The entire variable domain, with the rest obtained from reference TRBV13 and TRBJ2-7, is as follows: AAGVIQSPRHLIKEKRETATLKCYPIPRHDTVYWYQQGPGQDPQFLISFYEKMQSDKGSIPDRFSAQQFSDYHSELNMSSLELGDSALYFCASSNPTEEYEQYFGPGTRLTVT.

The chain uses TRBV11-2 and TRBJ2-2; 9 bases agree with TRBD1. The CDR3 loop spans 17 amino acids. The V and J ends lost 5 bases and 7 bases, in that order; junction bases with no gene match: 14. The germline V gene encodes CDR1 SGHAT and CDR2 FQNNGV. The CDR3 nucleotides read TGTGCCAGCAGCCCCCTGGGGACAGGGTTCTTCGGCGGGGAGCTGTTTTTT. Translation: CASSPLGTGFFGGELFF.

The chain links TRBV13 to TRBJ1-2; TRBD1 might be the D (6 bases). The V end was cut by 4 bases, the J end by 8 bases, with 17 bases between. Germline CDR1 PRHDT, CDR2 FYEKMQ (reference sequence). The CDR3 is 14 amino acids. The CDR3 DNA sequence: TGTGCCAGCAGCTCCCGAGGCAGGGGTGGAGGCTACACCTTC. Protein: CASSSRGRGGGYTF.

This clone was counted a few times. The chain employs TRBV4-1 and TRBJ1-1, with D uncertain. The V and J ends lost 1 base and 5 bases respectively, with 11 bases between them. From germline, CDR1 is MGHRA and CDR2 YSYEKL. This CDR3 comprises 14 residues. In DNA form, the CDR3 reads TGCGCCAGCAGCCAAGGACCGGGGTCGACTGAAGCTTTCTTT. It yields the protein CASSQGPGSTEAFF.

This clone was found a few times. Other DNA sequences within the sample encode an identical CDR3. The DNA for the CDR3 is TGCAGCGTCGTGACAGGGAACACTGAAGCTTTCTTT. Its protein is CSVVTGNTEAFF. The chain links TRBV29-1 to TRBJ1-1; a weak D match, TRBD1 (6 bases). The CDR3 runs 12 residues. The V and J ends lost 6 bases and 1 base respectively, with 9 bases between them. The V gene's germline CDR1 is SQVTM and CDR2 ANQGSEA.

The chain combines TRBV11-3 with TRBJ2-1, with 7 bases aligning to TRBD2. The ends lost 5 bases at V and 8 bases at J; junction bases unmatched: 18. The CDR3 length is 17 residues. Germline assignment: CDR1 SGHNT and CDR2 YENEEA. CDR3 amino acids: CASSDPWRTRDVDEQFF. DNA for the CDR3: TGTGCCAGCAGCGATCCCTGGCGGACTAGGGATGTAGATGAGCAGTTCTTC.

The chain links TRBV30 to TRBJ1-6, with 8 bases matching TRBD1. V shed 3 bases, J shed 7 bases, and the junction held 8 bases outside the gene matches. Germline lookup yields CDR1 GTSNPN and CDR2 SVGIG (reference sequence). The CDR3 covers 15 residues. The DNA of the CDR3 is TGTGCCTGGAGACGTACGGGACAGGTGAATTCACCCCTCCACTTT. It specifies CAWRRTGQVNSPLHF.

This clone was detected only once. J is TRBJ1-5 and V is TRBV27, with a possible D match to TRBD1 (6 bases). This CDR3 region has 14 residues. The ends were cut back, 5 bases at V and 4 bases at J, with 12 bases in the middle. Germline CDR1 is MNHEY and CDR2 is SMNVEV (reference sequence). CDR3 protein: CASSRGQPNQPQHF. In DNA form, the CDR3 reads TGTGCCAGCAGTCGCGGACAGCCTAATCAGCCCCAGCATTTT.

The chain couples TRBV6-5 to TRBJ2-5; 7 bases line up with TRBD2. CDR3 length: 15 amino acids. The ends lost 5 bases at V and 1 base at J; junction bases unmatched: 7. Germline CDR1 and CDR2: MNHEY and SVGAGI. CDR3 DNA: TGTGCCAGCAGTCCGAGCGGGGCCCCCCAAGAGACCCAGTACTTC. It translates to CASSPSGAPQETQYF.